The TCR beta chain described here comes from a study of blood T cell repertoires in COVID-19. On the study more broadly: Sample material is recorded as cDNA or gDNA derived from T cells, B-cell-depleted T cells, or PBMCs.

Adults between roughly 18 and 95 years of age took part from fewer than 30 US areas. Symptom resolution, clearance, or two negative PCRs marked the recovered donors of Cohort 3. Authors' data handling: Estimation of nucleated cell counts relied on the amplification of reference gene primers. Using immunoSEQ multiplex PCR, the repertoire was profiled, and TCRdb retains in-frame clones only, with some absent. D and trimming come from the DNA, and the V and J calls and clone size come from that table. The table has 150,000 to 250,000 clones, 75% to 85% seen once. The CDR3 is made up of 17 amino acids. With V trimmed by 4 bases and J by 3 bases, 9 bases remained unmatched. CDR1 and CDR2 from the germline V gene are MGHRA and YSYEKL. This clone occurred once.

The sequence was collected from a man aged 35-49 years who had recovered from COVID-19. The sequenced sample consisted of PBMCs or T cells enriched from blood (not recorded which). The chain combines TRBV4-1 with TRBJ2-6; TRBD1 matches 7 bases. CDR3 region: CASSRANTGVGANVLTF. The CDR3 coding sequence is TGCGCCAGCAGCCGAGCAAATACAGGGGTTGGGGCCAACGTCCTGACTTTC.